A single T cell receptor beta chain is shown here with its context. The sample comes from a study of blood T cell repertoires in COVID-19. Study-wide background: Italy, Spain and the United States were the sources of the convalescent and acute COVID-19 samples.

The CDR3 is made up of 16 amino acids. Germline loops: CDR1 LGHDT, CDR2 YNNKEL (reference sequence). The trim removed 2 bases at V and 4 bases at J, leaving 6 bases unmatched. The data were produced by immunoSEQ multiplex PCR, yet TCRdb's version contains in-frame clones alone and is incomplete. There are approximately 250,000 clones in the sample; 90% occur only once, and about 4% lies in the top ten. The specimen was PBMCs or T cells enriched from blood (not recorded which). The genes are TRBV3-1 (or the pseudogene TRBV3-2) and TRBJ2-1, with 9 bases that match TRBD1. This clonotype was obtained from a woman in her twenties or thirties with acute COVID-19. This CDR3 reads CASSQLPGQGYNEQFF. Here the CDR3 DNA reads TGTGCCAGCAGCCAACTCCCGGGACAGGGTTACAATGAGCAGTTCTTC.